The entry that follows covers one T cell receptor (beta chain) sequence. Many counts were recorded for this clonotype. Its antigen is unknown. No much larger clone exists at a distance of one base, and base qualities are not known. Trimming at the junction amounts to 6 bases on V and 0 bases on J, and the germline ends lie 7 bases apart. Counted from cysteine to phenylalanine, this CDR3 has 13 amino acids. Only the CDR3 region is kept as DNA, spanning 39 bases read in frame from base 1. The germline V gene supplies CDR1 MDHEN and CDR2 SYDVKM. This entry is derived from a study of response to subunit inactivated influenza vaccine listed by TCRdb under 2018. In the study overall: To follow how T cells responded to a trivalent subunit inactivated influenza vaccine, the researchers relied on deep quantitative profiling of the T cell receptor repertoire.

Overall study outcomes, separate from this receptor: It was suggested by the authors that each seasonal influenza vaccination may recruit only a limited number of new T cells.

The protocol used for the library was RT-PCR. Data came from an Illumina HiSeq 2500. Using fastp trimming at Q25 and MiXCR clonotype assembly, TCRdb reanalyzed the public sequencing data and kept in-frame beta chains. Rows matching on CDR3 protein sequence are summarized as one entry with the most common DNA and genes. For this sample the table gives about 780,000 distinct CDR3 sequences, of which 18% were detected only once. In total, the top ten clones hold about a tenth of the sample. This TCR derives from a man aged 50-60 years who received an inactivated influenza vaccine. Donor details come from another sample of the same person, matched by shared clones. The V and J genes are TRBV28 and TRBJ2-3; too little of a D gene remains to name it. Sequencing was performed on PBMCs from blood, taken more than 4 days after vaccination. The CDR3 region reads CASRTLSTDTQYF. The DNA sequence is TGTGCCAGCAGGACCCTCAGCACAGATACGCAGTATTTT.